This T cell receptor (beta chain) was found in a study of shared clonotypes between healthy human individuals. The data were produced by immunoSEQ multiplex PCR, yet TCRdb's version contains in-frame clones alone and is incomplete. The sample lists approximately 2.3 million clones, 80% to 95% occurring once. The V gene's germline CDR1 is SGHDT and CDR2 YYEEEE. Trimming removed 4 bases from V and 4 bases from J, with 3 bases in between. The CDR3 is 11 residues long. The origin of this receptor is a man younger than 35 in good health. Some clones in this sample may be carry-over from other donors' samples. The chain employs TRBV5-6 and TRBJ1-3; D not certain. The sample taken for sequencing was naive CD4+ T cells from PBMCs. Regarding subset: CD45RA+ positively selected. The CDR3 bases are TGTGCCAGCAGCAACGGAAACACCATATATTTT. Encoded protein: CASSNGNTIYF.